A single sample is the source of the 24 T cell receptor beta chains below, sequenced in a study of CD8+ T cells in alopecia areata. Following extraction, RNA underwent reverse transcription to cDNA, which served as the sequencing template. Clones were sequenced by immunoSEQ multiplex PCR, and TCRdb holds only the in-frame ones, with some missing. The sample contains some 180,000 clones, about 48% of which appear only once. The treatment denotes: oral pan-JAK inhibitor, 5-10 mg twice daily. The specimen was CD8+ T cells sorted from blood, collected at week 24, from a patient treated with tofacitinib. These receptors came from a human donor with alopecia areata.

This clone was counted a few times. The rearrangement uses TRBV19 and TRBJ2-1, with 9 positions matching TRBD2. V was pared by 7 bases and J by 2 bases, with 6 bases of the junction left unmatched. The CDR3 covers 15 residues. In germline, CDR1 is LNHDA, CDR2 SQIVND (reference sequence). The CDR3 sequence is CASNLAGNPYNEQFF. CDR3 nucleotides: TGTGCCAGTAATCTAGCGGGGAACCCCTACAATGAGCAGTTCTTC.

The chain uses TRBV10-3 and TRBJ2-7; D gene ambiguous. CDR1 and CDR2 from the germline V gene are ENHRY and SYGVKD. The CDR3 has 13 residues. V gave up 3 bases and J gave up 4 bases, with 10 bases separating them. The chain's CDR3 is CAISEVQTYEQYF. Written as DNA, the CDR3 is TGTGCCATCAGTGAAGTTCAGACATACGAGCAGTACTTC.

In DNA form, the CDR3 reads TGTGCCAGCAGTGACGGGACAATGAACACCGGGGAGCTGTTTTTT. This gives the protein CASSDGTMNTGELFF. V is TRBV6-1 and J is TRBJ2-2, with D possibly being TRBD1 (6 bases). Trimming took 3 bases from V and 1 from J, leaving 9 bases between them. This CDR3 has 15 amino acids. Per the germline V gene, CDR1 is MNHNS and CDR2 is SASEGT.

CDR3 bases: TGCGCCAGCAGCACCAGGAACCTCTATGGCTACACCTTC. Protein sequence: CASSTRNLYGYTF. This chain connects TRBV5-1 to TRBJ1-2; D is unresolved. The length of the CDR3 is 13 residues. V was shortened by 4 bases and J by 4 bases, with 11 bases between the two germline ends. Germline V lookup: CDR1 SGHRS, CDR2 YFSETQ.

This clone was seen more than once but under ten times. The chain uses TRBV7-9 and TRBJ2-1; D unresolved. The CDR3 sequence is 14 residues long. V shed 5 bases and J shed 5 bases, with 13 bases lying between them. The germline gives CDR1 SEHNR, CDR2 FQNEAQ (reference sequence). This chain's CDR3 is CASSPVLMNNEQFF. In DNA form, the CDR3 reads TGTGCCAGCAGCCCGGTGTTAATGAACAATGAGCAGTTCTTC.

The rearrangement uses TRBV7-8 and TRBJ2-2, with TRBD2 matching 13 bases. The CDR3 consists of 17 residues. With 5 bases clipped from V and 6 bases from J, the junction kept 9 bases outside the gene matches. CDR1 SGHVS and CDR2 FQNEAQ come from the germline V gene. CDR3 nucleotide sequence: TGTGCCAGCAGCCATCGGACTAGCGGGGGCCCCTCCGGGGAGCTGTTTTTT. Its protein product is CASSHRTSGGPSGELFF.

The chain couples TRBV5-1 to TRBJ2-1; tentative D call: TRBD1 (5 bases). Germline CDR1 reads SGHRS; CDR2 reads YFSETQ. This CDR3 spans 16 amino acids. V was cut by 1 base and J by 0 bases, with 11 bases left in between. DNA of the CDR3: TGCGCCAGCAGCTTGAATTCAGGGTCCTCCTACAATGAGCAGTTCTTC. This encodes CASSLNSGSSYNEQFF.

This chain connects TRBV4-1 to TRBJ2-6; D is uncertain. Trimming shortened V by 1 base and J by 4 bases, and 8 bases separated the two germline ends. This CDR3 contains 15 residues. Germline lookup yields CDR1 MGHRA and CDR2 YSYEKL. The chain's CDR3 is CASSQAQGGANVLTF. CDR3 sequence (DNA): TGCGCCAGCAGCCAAGCCCAAGGGGGGGCCAACGTCCTGACTTTC.

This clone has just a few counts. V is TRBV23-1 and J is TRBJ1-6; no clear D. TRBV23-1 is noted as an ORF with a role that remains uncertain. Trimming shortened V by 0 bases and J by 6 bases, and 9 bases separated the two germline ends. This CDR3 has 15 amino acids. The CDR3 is CASSQSQDRNSPLHF. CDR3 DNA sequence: TGCGCCAGCAGTCAATCCCAGGACCGTAATTCACCCCTCCACTTT.

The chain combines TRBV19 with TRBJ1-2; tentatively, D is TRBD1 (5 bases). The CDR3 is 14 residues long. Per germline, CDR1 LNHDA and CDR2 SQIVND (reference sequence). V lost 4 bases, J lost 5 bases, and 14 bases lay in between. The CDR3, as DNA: TGTGCCAGTAGTACGTCCGGGGGAGATTATGGCTACACCTTC. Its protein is CASSTSGGDYGYTF. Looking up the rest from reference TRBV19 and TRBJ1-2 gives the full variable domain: DGGITQSPKYLFRKEGQNVTLSCEQNLNHDAMYWYRQDPGQGLRLIYYSQIVNDFQKGDIAEGYSVSREKKESFPLTVTSAQKNPTAFYLCASSTSGGDYGYTFGSGTRLTVV.

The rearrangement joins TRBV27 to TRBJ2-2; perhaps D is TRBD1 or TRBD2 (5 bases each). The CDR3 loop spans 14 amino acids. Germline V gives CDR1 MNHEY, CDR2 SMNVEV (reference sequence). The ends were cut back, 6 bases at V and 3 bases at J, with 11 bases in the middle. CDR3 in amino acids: CASRRGADTGELFF. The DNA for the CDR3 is TGTGCCAGCAGACGAGGGGCTGACACCGGGGAGCTGTTTTTT.

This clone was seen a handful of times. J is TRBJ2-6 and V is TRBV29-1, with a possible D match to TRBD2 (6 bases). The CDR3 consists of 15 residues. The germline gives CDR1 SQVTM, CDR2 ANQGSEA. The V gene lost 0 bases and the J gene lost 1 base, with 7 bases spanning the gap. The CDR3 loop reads CSVEDRGSGANVLTF. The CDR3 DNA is TGCAGCGTTGAAGACCGGGGGTCTGGGGCCAACGTCCTGACTTTC.

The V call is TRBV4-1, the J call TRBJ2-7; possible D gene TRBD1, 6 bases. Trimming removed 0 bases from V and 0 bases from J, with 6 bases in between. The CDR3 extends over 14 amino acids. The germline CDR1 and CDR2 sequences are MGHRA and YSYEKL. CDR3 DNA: TGCGCCAGCAGCCAAGACAGGGGCTCCTACGAGCAGTACTTC. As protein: CASSQDRGSYEQYF.

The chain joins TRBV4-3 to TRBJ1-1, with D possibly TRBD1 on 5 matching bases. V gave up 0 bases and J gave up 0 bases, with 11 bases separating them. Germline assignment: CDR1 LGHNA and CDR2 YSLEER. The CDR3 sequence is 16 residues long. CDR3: CASSQDMGELNTEAFF. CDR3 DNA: TGCGCCAGCAGCCAAGATATGGGGGAACTGAACACTGAAGCTTTCTTT.

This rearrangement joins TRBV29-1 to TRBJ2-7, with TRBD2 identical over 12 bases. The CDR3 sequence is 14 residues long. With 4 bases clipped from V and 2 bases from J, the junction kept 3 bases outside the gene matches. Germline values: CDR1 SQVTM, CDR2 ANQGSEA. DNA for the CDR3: TGCAGCGTTGTTACTAGCGGGGGGACCTACGAGCAGTACTTC. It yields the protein CSVVTSGGTYEQYF.

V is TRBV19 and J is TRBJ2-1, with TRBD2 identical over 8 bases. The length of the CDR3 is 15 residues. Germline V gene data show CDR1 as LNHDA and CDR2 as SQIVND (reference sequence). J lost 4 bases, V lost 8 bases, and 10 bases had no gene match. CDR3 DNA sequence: TGTGCCAGTTCTTTATCCGCGGGGGGTTACAATGAGCAGTTCTTC. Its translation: CASSLSAGGYNEQFF.

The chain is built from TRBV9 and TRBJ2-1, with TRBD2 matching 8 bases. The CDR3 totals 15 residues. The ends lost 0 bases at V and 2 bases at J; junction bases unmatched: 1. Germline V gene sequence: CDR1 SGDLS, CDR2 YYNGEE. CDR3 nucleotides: TGTGCCAGCAGCGTAGGGCGGGGGGCCTACAATGAGCAGTTCTTC. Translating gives CASSVGRGAYNEQFF.

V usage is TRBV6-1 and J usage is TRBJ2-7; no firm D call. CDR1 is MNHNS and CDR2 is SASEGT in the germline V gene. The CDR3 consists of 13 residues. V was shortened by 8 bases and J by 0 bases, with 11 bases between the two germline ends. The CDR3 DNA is TGTGCCAGCCAGGACGGACCCTCCTACGAGCAGTACTTC. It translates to CASQDGPSYEQYF.

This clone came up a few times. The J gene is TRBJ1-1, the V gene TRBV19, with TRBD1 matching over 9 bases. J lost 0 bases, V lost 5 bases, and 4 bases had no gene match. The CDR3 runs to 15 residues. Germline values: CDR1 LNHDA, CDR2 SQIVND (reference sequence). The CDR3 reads CASSPGTGMNTEAFF. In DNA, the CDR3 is TGTGCCAGTAGTCCTGGGACAGGGATGAACACTGAAGCTTTCTTT. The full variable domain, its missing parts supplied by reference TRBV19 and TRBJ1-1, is DGGITQSPKYLFRKEGQNVTLSCEQNLNHDAMYWYRQDPGQGLRLIYYSQIVNDFQKGDIAEGYSVSREKKESFPLTVTSAQKNPTAFYLCASSPGTGMNTEAFFGQGTRLTVV.

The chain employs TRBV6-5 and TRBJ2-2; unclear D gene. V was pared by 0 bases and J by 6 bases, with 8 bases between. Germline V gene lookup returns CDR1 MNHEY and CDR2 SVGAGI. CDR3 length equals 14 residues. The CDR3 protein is CASSYSKGPGELFF. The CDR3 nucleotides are TGTGCCAGCAGTTACTCGAAGGGTCCCGGGGAGCTGTTTTTT.

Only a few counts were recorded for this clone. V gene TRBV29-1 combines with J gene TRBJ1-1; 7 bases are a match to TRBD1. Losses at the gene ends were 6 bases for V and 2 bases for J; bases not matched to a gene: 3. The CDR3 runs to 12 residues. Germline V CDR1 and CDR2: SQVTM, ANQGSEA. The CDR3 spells CSVRQGNTEAFF. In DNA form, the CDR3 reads TGCAGCGTCCGACAGGGAAACACTGAAGCTTTCTTT.

The CDR3 coding sequence is TGTGCCAGCACCGCACCCTCGGGGTACGAGCAGTACTTC. It translates to CASTAPSGYEQYF. The V gene is TRBV11-2, the J gene TRBJ2-7; D might be TRBD2 (5 bases). This CDR3 comprises 13 residues. CDR1 SGHAT and CDR2 FQNNGV come from the germline V gene. Trimming pared 7 bases from V and 4 bases from J, leaving 14 bases between.

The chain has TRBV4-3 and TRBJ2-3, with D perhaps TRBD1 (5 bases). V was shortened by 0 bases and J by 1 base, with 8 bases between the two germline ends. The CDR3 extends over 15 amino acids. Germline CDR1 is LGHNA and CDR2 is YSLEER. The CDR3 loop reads CASSQEIRGTDTQYF. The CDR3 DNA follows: TGCGCCAGCAGCCAAGAGATCAGGGGCACAGATACGCAGTATTTT.

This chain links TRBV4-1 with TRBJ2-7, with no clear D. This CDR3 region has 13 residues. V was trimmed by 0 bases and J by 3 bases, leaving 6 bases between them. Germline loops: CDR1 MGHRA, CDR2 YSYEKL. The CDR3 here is CASSQDEYYEQYF. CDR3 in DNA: TGCGCCAGCAGCCAAGATGAGTACTACGAGCAGTACTTC.